This T cell receptor (beta chain) was captured by sequencing in a study of OX40 agonist ivuxolimab in advanced cancers. With respect to the entire study: Ivuxolimab was an agonistic, fully human IgG2 monoclonal antibody directed against OX40 (CD134), a costimulatory receptor. Patients were allowed to have had prior anti-PD-1, anti-PD-L1 or anti-CTLA-4 therapy, and around two fifths of the dose-escalation patients had been treated with checkpoint inhibitors. The point of sequencing TCRbeta in the periphery was to test whether ivuxolimab changed TCR sequence diversity and drove clonal T-cell expansion. The monotherapy dose-escalation portion (N = 52 patients) of the phase I ivuxolimab trial is reported in the paper. Of the approximately 50 dose-escalation patients, hepatocellular carcinoma was present in 19, melanoma in roughly 15, renal cell carcinoma in 9 and head and neck cancer in 9. A male proportion of roughly 80% and a mean age of roughly 58 years, ranging from 23 to 79, were recorded for the dose-escalation cohort. Three dose-escalation patients achieved partial responses, one with hepatocellular carcinoma and two with cutaneous melanoma. Intravenous ivuxolimab was administered to patients every 2 weeks at six dose levels: 0.01, 0.1, 0.3, 1.5, 3 and 10 mg/kg. Study-level results and caveats: The antigen specificity of the clonally expanded peripheral T cells was not determined. At doses of 0.1 to 3.0 mg/kg, clonal expansion of both CD4+ and CD8+ blood T cells was observed from baseline to week 6. After ivuxolimab, more expanded clones were found on average in CD8+ T cells than in CD4+ T cells. Low levels of normalized T-cell clonal expansion were also shown by some nonresponding patients. In the 0.1-3.0 mg/kg groups, partial responders were among the patients with the lowest normalized peripheral clonal expansion, particularly in CD8+ T cells.

Genomic DNA was isolated from the sorted cells so that the TCRbeta CDR3 region could be sequenced. TCRbeta CDR3 regions were sequenced using the immunoSEQ Assay. TCRdb holds this immuneACCESS table with in-frame rearrangements only. Some clones are missing; in checked studies, unresolved V genes explain under half, and the rest has no known cause. The sample includes 60,000 to 85,000 clones, with about 90% observed a single time. Jointly, the top ten make up about 8.6% of the sample. This clone was recorded many times. This clone's antigen is unknown. Base-call qualities are not available, and no considerably larger clone is one nucleotide away. The germline V gene (reference sequence) specifies MNHEY as CDR1 and SMNVEV as CDR2. Here V drops 3 bases and J drops 5 bases, and the junction holds 1 base not matched to any gene. From the cysteine up to the phenylalanine, the CDR3 has a length of 13 residues. Only CDR3 DNA is held: 39 bases, read in frame from base 1.

The trial excluded patients who had a history of autoimmune disease or who were on systemic immunosuppression. Peripheral blood for TCR sequencing was collected from all dose cohorts at baseline, on cycle 4 day 1, and on cycle 7 day 1. Samples came from an open-label, multicenter, first-in-human phase I dose-escalation trial of ivuxolimab. Adults with locally advanced or metastatic melanoma, renal cell, hepatocellular, or head and neck squamous cell carcinoma were enrolled in the trial. Before TCR sequencing, CD4+ T cells and CD8+ T cells from peripheral blood were sorted into separate populations.

Specimen: CD4+ or CD8+ T cells sorted from blood, collected in a trial of the OX40 agonist ivuxolimab. The V and J segments used are TRBV27 and TRBJ2-1; the junction holds 7 bases that match TRBD1. This TCR derives from an adult with an advanced solid tumor such as melanoma, head and neck, liver or kidney cancer. The CDR3 protein is CASSFGQDNEQFF. The nucleotide sequence reads as follows: TGTGCCAGCAGTTTTGGACAGGACAATGAGCAGTTCTTC.